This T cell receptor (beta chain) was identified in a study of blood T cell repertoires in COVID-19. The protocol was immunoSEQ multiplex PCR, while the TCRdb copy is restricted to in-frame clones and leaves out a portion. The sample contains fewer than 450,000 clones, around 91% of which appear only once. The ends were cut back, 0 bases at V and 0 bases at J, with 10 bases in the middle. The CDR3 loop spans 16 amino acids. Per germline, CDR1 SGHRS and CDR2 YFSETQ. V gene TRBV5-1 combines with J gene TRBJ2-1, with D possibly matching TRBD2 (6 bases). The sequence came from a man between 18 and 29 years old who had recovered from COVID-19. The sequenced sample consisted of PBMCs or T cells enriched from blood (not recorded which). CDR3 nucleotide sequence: TGCGCCAGCAGCTTGGGATTCGGGGGCTCCTACAATGAGCAGTTCTTC. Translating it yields CASSLGFGGSYNEQFF.